Sequencing of this T cell receptor (beta chain) was carried out in a study of response to subunit inactivated influenza vaccine. In germline, CDR1 is SGHTA, CDR2 FQGTGA. The V gene end was trimmed by 2 bases and the J gene end by 2 bases; junction bases not matched to a gene: 11. This CDR3 is built from 19 residues. From the RT-PCR reads, TCRdb called clonotypes with MiXCR, one entry per CDR3 protein. Of 500,000 to 700,000 distinct CDR3 sequences in the sample, roughly 23% were seen once. The sample was also linked to a second study, of T cells expressing NK-cell markers. That work adds: Making the TCR beta cDNA relied on 5'RACE template switching with UMIs. The CD3+CD56-NKG2C+ fraction of several donors was likewise dominated by these clonotypes.

Sequencing used CD4+ T cells sorted from PBMCs, obtained approximately 13 days after vaccination. The V gene is TRBV7-3, the J gene TRBJ2-7; 14 nucleotides line up with TRBD2. The sequence came from a man in his fifties who received an inactivated influenza vaccine. The CDR3: CASSLQTSGREGTTYEQYF. The CDR3 coding sequence is TGTGCCAGCAGCTTACAGACTAGCGGGAGGGAAGGGACCACCTACGAGCAGTACTTC.